These T cell receptor beta chains were read from a single sample in a study of shared clonotypes between healthy human individuals. Here immunoSEQ multiplex PCR was the method, and the copy in TCRdb shows in-frame clones only, minus some. The sample shows fewer than 2.5 million clones, roughly 93% of them seen only once. Sequencing used naive CD4+ T cells from PBMCs. These receptors were taken from a man aged 18 to 35 in good health. Some clones in this sample may be carry-over from other donors' samples. The CDR3 runs from the conserved cysteine through the conserved F or W. The order of the fields is J gene, D gene, clone size, V gene, CDR3 protein, CDR3 DNA. D genes are given only for firm matches. Clone sizes are given selectively: once, few, many, or a class where the clone is expanded.

TRBJ2-3 . . TRBV5-1 CASSLDGGGGPDTQYF TGCGCCAGCAGCTTGGATGGGGGAGGAGGGCCAGATACGCAGTATTTT
TRBJ2-7 . . TRBV10-1 CASRTPGTHLILF TGCGCCAGCAGAACCCCCGGGACCCATCTCATCCTTTTC
TRBJ2-7 . . TRBV5-8 CASSLDSTDSLYYEQYF TGTGCCAGCAGCTTGGACAGTACCGACTCCCTTTACTACGAGCAGTACTTC
TRBJ2-2 . . TRBV2 CASTQTQGFGGELFF TGTGCCAGCACCCAGACCCAGGGGTTTGGCGGGGAGCTGTTTTTT
TRBJ1-5 . . TRBV27 CASSSRSGQPQHF TGTGCCAGCAGTTCCCGGTCGGGTCAGCCCCAGCATTTT
TRBJ2-7 . . TRBV19 CASTKLYWTYEQYF TGTGCCAGTACCAAGCTATACTGGACCTACGAGCAGTACTTC
TRBJ1-2 . once TRBV10-1 CASERAPGRGHDGYTF TGCGCCAGCGAAAGAGCCCCGGGGCGGGGGCACGATGGCTACACCTTC
TRBJ2-5 TRBD2 once TRBV5-1 CASSLMASGRGETQYF TGCGCCAGCAGCTTGATGGCTAGCGGGAGAGGGGAGACCCAGTACTTC
TRBJ2-7 TRBD1 . TRBV9 CASSPDRGDYEQYF TGTGCCAGCAGCCCGGACAGGGGGGACTACGAGCAGTACTTC
TRBJ1-4 TRBD1 . TRBV6-5 CASSPEDRANEKLFF TGTGCCAGCAGTCCCGAGGACAGGGCTAATGAAAAACTGTTTTTT
TRBJ2-1 . . TRBV7-3 CASSFSSEGYNEQFF TGTGCCAGCAGCTTTTCTAGCGAGGGCTACAATGAGCAGTTCTTC
TRBJ1-3 TRBD1 once TRBV9 CASSVDAGQGISGNTIYF TGTGCCAGCAGCGTAGATGCGGGACAGGGAATCTCTGGAAACACCATATATTTT
TRBJ2-7 TRBD2 . TRBV7-2 CASSLVVRTSGVPGQYF TGTGCCAGCAGCTTAGTGGTCCGGACTAGCGGGGTTCCCGGGCAGTACTTC
TRBJ1-1 . . TRBV7-3 CASSLRGGGGTEAFF TGTGCCAGCAGCTTAAGAGGCGGGGGCGGCACTGAAGCTTTCTTT
TRBJ2-2 . . TRBV9 CASSVQGGTNTGELFF TGTGCCAGCAGCGTACAAGGCGGGACGAACACCGGGGAGCTGTTTTTT
TRBJ1-2 TRBD1 . TRBV18 CASSLTGTPGYTF TGTGCCAGCTCGCTGACAGGGACGCCGGGCTACACCTTC